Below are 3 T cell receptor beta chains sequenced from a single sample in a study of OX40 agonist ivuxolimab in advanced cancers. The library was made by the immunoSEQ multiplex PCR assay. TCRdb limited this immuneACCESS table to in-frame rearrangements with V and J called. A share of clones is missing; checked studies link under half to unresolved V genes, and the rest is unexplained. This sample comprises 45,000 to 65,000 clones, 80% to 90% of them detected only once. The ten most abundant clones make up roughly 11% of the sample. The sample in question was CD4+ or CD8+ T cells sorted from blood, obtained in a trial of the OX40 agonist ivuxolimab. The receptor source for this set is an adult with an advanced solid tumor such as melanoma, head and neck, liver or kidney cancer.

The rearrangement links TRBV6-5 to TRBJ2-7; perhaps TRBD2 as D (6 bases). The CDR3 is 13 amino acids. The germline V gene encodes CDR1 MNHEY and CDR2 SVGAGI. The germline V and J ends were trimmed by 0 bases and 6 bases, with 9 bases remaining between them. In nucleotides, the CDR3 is TGTGCCAGCAGTTACTCGGAGGGGACCGAGCAGTACTTC. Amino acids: CASSYSEGTEQYF.

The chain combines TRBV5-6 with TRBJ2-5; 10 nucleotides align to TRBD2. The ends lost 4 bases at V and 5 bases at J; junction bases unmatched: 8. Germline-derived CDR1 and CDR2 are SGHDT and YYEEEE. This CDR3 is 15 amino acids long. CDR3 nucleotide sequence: TGTGCCAGCAGCGCGAGCGGGGGGGGCCGGGAGACCCAGTACTTC. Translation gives CASSASGGGRETQYF.

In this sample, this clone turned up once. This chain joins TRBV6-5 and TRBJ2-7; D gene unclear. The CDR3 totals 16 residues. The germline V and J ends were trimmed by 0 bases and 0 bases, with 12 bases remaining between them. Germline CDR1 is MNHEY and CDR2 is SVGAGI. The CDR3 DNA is TGTGCCAGCAGTTACTCGGGCAGCTTAAGCTCCTACGAGCAGTACTTC. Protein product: CASSYSGSLSSYEQYF.